These T cell receptor beta chains were read from a single sample in a study of regulatory T cells in long-lasting Graves disease. TCRdb re-called the multiplex PCR reads with MiXCR, one entry per CDR3 protein. The sample includes under 450,000 distinct CDR3 sequences, less than 25% of them seen just once. Here the sequenced sample was peripheral blood mononuclear cells (PBMCs), taken when the disease was refractory, from a patient treated with antithyroid drugs. These receptors all come from a female donor with Graves disease. CDR3s include the opening cysteine and the closing phenylalanine or tryptophan. D genes are given only for firm matches. Size tells how often a clone was seen (once, few, many) or the class of an expanded clone, and some rows leave it out.

d_call	j_call	clone_size	v_call	cdr3_aa	cdr3_nt
TRBD2	TRBJ2-1	few	TRBV18	CASSPGLGLGSEQFF	TGTGCCAGCTCACCGGGACTAGGGCTCGGAAGTGAGCAGTTCTTC
.	TRBJ2-7	many	TRBV7-2	CASSPMGQLQYF	TGTGCCAGCAGCCCGATGGGACAACTGCAGTACTTC
TRBD1	TRBJ1-1	few	TRBV30	CAWRGGDRSTEAFF	TGTGCCTGGAGAGGGGGGGACAGGTCGACTGAAGCTTTCTTT
.	TRBJ1-5	few	TRBV6-5	CASSYSGRRGMNQPQHF	TGTGCCAGCAGTTACTCGGGCAGGCGGGGGATGAATCAGCCCCAGCATTTT
.	TRBJ2-7	many	TRBV6-1	CASKGPYEQYF	TGTGCCAGCAAGGGCCCCTACGAGCAGTACTTC
.	TRBJ2-2	many	TRBV12-3/TRBV12-4	CASSLRSGTGELFF	TGTGCCAGCAGTTTAAGGTCCGGGACCGGGGAGCTGTTTTTT
.	TRBJ1-2	many	TRBV6-1	CASSERGSTYTF	TGTGCCAGCAGTGAACGGGGTTCCACCTACACCTTC
.	TRBJ2-2	few	TRBV27	CASSLNSRVTGELFF	TGTGCCAGCAGTTTAAATAGCAGGGTGACCGGGGAGCTGTTTTTT
.	TRBJ1-4	many	TRBV12-3/TRBV12-4	CASSLAGAPDKLFF	TGTGCCAGCAGTTTAGCAGGGGCGCCGGATAAACTGTTTTTT
.	TRBJ2-2	few	TRBV2	CASRGVAGPKGGELFF	TGTGCCAGCAGAGGAGTTGCGGGCCCGAAAGGCGGGGAGCTGTTTTTT
.	TRBJ1-3	few	TRBV20-1	CSARVGTEGNTIYF	TGCAGTGCTAGAGTAGGAACGGAAGGAAACACCATATATTTT
TRBD1	TRBJ1-6	few	TRBV7-3	CASSFGQGVSPLHF	TGTGCCAGCAGCTTTGGACAGGGGGTTTCACCCCTCCACTTT
.	TRBJ1-5	.	TRBV5-6	CASSFFSGNSNQPQHF	TGTGCCAGCAGCTTTTTCTCGGGGAATAGCAATCAGCCCCAGCATTTT
.	TRBJ1-2	.	TRBV30	CAWRDNYGYTF	TGTGCCTGGAGGGACAACTATGGCTACACCTTC
.	TRBJ1-1	many	TRBV6-5	CASSYPSKNTEAFF	TGTGCCAGCAGTTACCCAAGTAAGAACACTGAAGCTTTCTTT
.	TRBJ1-3	.	TRBV10-3	CAIGSGNTIYF	TGTGCCATCGGGTCTGGAAACACCATATATTTT
.	TRBJ2-2	many	TRBV28	CASSFQTNTGELFF	TGTGCCAGCAGTTTCCAAACGAACACCGGGGAGCTGTTTTTT
.	TRBJ1-4	.	TRBV2	CASSEGLSGEKLFF	TGTGCCAGCAGTGAAGGGTTATCCGGTGAAAAACTGTTTTTT
TRBD1	TRBJ1-4	.	TRBV15	CATLNDRGFEKLFF	TGTGCCACCTTAAACGACAGGGGATTTGAAAAACTGTTTTTT
.	TRBJ2-3	.	TRBV27	CASSSFTDTQYF	TGTGCCAGCAGTTCGTTCACAGATACGCAGTATTTT
TRBD1	TRBJ1-5	many	TRBV12-3/TRBV12-4	CASRSGGGNQPQHF	TGTGCCAGCAGGTCAGGGGGAGGCAATCAGCCCCAGCATTTT
.	TRBJ2-7	few	TRBV9	CASSLDSSAYEQYF	TGTGCCAGCAGCTTAGACTCCTCTGCCTACGAGCAGTACTTC
.	TRBJ1-1	few	TRBV7-9	CASSSPARFEAFF	TGTGCCAGCAGCTCCCCGGCGAGGTTTGAAGCTTTCTTT
.	TRBJ1-1	few	TRBV14	CASSQSLNTEAFF	TGTGCCAGCAGCCAATCGTTGAACACTGAAGCTTTCTTT
TRBD1	TRBJ1-1	.	TRBV7-2	CASSGTGGNAEAFF	TGTGCCAGCAGTGGTACAGGGGGTAACGCTGAAGCTTTCTTT
TRBD1	TRBJ1-2	many	TRBV12-3/TRBV12-4	CASSEGARYGYTF	TGTGCCAGCAGTGAGGGGGCGAGGTATGGCTACACCTTC
.	TRBJ2-1	few	TRBV6-2/TRBV6-3	CASSYSTPTPLEQFF	TGTGCCAGCAGTTACTCGACACCGACACCCCTTGAGCAGTTCTTC
.	TRBJ2-5	few	TRBV5-1	CASSSKIETQYF	TGCGCCAGCAGTTCGAAGATAGAGACCCAGTACTTC
.	TRBJ1-5	many	TRBV6-1	CASTLQGWGYSNQPQHF	TGTGCCAGCACCCTACAGGGATGGGGATATAGCAATCAGCCCCAGCATTTT
.	TRBJ2-7	.	TRBV20-1	CSAKDGAPYEQYF	TGCAGTGCCAAGGACGGGGCTCCCTACGAGCAGTACTTC
.	TRBJ2-1	.	TRBV5-4	CASTERQGPDEQFF	TGTGCCAGTACCGAACGGCAGGGGCCCGATGAGCAGTTCTTC
.	TRBJ2-7	.	TRBV4-1	CASSLFAGDEQYF	TGCGCCAGCAGCTTATTTGCTGGGGACGAGCAGTACTTC
.	TRBJ1-2	few	TRBV12-3/TRBV12-4	CASSFEVISGYTF	TGTGCCAGCAGTTTTGAGGTTATCAGTGGCTACACCTTC
.	TRBJ2-5	many	TRBV27	CASSSRGRETQYF	TGTGCCAGCAGTTCCAGGGGGAGGGAGACCCAGTACTTC
.	TRBJ1-1	few	TRBV5-1	CASSLDWGGRNTEAFF	TGCGCCAGCAGCTTGGACTGGGGAGGAAGGAACACTGAAGCTTTCTTT
TRBD1	TRBJ2-2	few	TRBV13	CASSFGQGFGGELFF	TGTGCCAGCAGCTTCGGACAGGGGTTTGGCGGGGAGCTGTTTTTT
TRBD1	TRBJ1-6	.	TRBV7-8	CASSSRQGFDSPLHF	TGTGCCAGCAGCTCAAGACAGGGGTTTGATTCACCCCTCCACTTT
TRBD1	TRBJ1-1	.	TRBV15	CATSRVKKTGEDTEAFF	TGTGCCACCAGCAGAGTCAAAAAGACAGGGGAAGACACTGAAGCTTTCTTT
.	TRBJ2-2	many	TRBV28	CASMRNTGELFF	TGTGCCAGCATGCGGAACACCGGGGAGCTGTTTTTT
TRBD2	TRBJ2-5	.	TRBV7-9	CASSLVHGRAETQYF	TGTGCCAGCAGCTTAGTTCACGGGAGGGCTGAGACCCAGTACTTC
TRBD2	TRBJ2-2	.	TRBV9	CASSGRLADNTGELFF	TGTGCCAGCAGCGGACGACTAGCGGATAACACCGGGGAGCTGTTTTTT
.	TRBJ1-5	many	TRBV2	CASRAVGGQPQHF	TGTGCCAGCAGAGCGGTAGGGGGTCAGCCCCAGCATTTT
TRBD2	TRBJ2-1	few	TRBV14	CASSPFGTSGNSEQFF	TGTGCCAGCAGCCCATTCGGGACTAGCGGGAACAGTGAGCAGTTCTTC
TRBD1	TRBJ1-1	.	TRBV10-3	CAISEWGTGGLDTEAFF	TGTGCCATCAGTGAATGGGGGACAGGGGGACTGGACACTGAAGCTTTCTTT
.	TRBJ2-1	few	TRBV29-1	CSVAPTQLGEQFF	TGCAGCGTTGCGCCAACACAGCTTGGTGAGCAGTTCTTC
.	TRBJ2-2	few	TRBV10-3	CAIRDVLQEKNTGELFF	TGTGCCATCAGAGACGTTCTACAGGAGAAGAACACCGGGGAGCTGTTTTTT
.	TRBJ1-2	many	TRBV28	CASSPDRYGYTF	TGTGCCAGCAGTCCTGACAGATATGGCTACACCTTC
TRBD1	TRBJ2-7	few	TRBV27	CASSGGSGGHDEQYF	TGTGCCAGCAGTGGGGGTTCAGGGGGCCACGACGAGCAGTACTTC
TRBD1	TRBJ2-7	many	TRBV28	CASRSGQGLEQYF	TGTGCCAGCAGATCTGGACAGGGCCTCGAGCAGTACTTC
.	TRBJ1-6	many	TRBV28	CASSLGNPLGGSNSPLHF	TGTGCCAGCAGTTTAGGCAACCCACTCGGGGGATCTAATTCACCCCTCCACTTT
TRBD1	TRBJ1-3	few	TRBV29-1	CSVRPGQDTGNTIYF	TGCAGCGTTCGTCCGGGACAGGATACGGGAAACACCATATATTTT
TRBD1	TRBJ1-1	many	TRBV7-3	CASSLKGADTEAFF	TGTGCCAGCAGCTTAAAGGGGGCGGACACTGAAGCTTTCTTT
TRBD1	TRBJ1-1	few	TRBV6-1	CASSLGAGQGAGHTEAFF	TGTGCCAGCAGCCTCGGCGCCGGACAGGGGGCTGGGCACACTGAAGCTTTCTTT
TRBD1	TRBJ2-7	once	TRBV5-5	CASSGRDRGPYEQYF	TGTGCCAGCAGCGGGAGGGACAGGGGCCCCTACGAGCAGTACTTC
TRBD1	TRBJ1-2	.	TRBV9	CASSVDDRGDPNYGYTF	TGTGCCAGCAGCGTAGACGACAGGGGGGACCCAAACTATGGCTACACCTTC
TRBD2	TRBJ2-7	few	TRBV3-1	CASSPGLDSYEQYF	TGTGCCAGCAGCCCAGGACTAGATTCCTACGAGCAGTACTTC
.	TRBJ1-1	.	TRBV27	CASSFSFLAATTEAFF	TGTGCCAGCAGTTTTTCTTTTCTGGCAGCGACCACTGAAGCTTTCTTT
.	TRBJ1-1	few	TRBV11-2	CASSWTDPWPEAFF	TGTGCCAGCAGCTGGACAGACCCCTGGCCTGAAGCTTTCTTT